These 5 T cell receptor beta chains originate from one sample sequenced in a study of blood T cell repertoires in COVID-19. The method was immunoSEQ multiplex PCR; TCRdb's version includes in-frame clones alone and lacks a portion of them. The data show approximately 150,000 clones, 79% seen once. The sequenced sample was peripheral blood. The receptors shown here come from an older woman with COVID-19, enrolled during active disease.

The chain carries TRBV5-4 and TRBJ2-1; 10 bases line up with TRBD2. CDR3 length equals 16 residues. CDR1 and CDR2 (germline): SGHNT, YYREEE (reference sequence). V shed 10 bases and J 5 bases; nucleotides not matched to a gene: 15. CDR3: CAFYLPLAGANNEQFF. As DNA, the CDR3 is TGTGCCTTCTACTTGCCTCTAGCGGGGGCCAACAATGAGCAGTTCTTC.

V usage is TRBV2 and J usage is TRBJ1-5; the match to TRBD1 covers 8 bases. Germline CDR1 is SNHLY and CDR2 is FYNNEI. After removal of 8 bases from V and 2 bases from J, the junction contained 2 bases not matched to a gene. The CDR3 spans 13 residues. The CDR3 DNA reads TGTGCCAGCGAGGGACAGGGCAATCAGCCCCAGCATTTT. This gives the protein CASEGQGNQPQHF.

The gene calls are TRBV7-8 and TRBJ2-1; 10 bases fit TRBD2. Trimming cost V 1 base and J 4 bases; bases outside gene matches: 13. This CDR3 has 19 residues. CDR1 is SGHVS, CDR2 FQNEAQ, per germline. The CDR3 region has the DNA TGTGCCAGCAGCTTAGGGTCCAGCGGGGGGGCCAGGTGGTACAATGAGCAGTTCTTC. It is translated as CASSLGSSGGARWYNEQFF.

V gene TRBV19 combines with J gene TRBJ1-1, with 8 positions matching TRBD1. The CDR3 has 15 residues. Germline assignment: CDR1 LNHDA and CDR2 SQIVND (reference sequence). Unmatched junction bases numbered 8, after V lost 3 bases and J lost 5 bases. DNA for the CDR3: TGTGCCAGTAGTATCAACAACAGGGGGGGAACTGAAGCTTTCTTT. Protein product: CASSINNRGGTEAFF.

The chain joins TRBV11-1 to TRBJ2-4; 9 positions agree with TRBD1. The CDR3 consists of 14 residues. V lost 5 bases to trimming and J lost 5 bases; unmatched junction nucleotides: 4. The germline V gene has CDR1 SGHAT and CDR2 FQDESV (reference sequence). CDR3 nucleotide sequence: TGTGCCAGCAGCCTACGGGACAGGGAAAACATTCAGTACTTC. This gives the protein CASSLRDRENIQYF.